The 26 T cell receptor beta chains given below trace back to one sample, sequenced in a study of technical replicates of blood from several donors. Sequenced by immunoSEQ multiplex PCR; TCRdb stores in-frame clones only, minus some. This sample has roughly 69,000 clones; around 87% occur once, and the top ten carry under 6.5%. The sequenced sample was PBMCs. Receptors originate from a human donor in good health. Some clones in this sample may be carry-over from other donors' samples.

The CDR3 loop reads CASEDQTSNRFTDTQYF. The CDR3 DNA reads TGTGCCAGCGAGGACCAAACTAGTAATCGGTTCACTGATACGCAGTATTTT. The chain is built from TRBV7-9 and TRBJ2-3; weak D call: TRBD2 (5 bases). V lost 8 bases and J lost 6, with 27 bases in between. Germline V lookup: CDR1 SEHNR, CDR2 FQNEAQ (reference sequence). The CDR3 has 17 amino acids.

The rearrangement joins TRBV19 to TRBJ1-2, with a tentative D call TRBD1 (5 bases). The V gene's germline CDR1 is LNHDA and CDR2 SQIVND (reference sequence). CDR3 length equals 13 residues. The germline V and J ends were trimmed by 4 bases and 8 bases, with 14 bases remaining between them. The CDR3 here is CASSKPPRGGYTF. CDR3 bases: TGTGCCAGTAGTAAACCCCCCCGGGGGGGCTACACCTTC.

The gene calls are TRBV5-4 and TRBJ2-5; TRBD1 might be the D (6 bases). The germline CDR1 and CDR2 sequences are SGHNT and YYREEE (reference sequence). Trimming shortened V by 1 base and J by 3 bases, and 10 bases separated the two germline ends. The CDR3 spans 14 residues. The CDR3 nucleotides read TGTGCCAGCAGCTTGCGGACAGAGAAAGAGACCCAGTACTTC. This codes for CASSLRTEKETQYF.

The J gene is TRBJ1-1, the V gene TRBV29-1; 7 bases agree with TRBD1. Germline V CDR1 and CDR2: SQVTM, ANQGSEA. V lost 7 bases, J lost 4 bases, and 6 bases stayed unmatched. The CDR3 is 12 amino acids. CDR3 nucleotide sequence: TGCAGCGCCCGACAGGGATTCACTGAAGCTTTCTTT. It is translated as CSARQGFTEAFF.

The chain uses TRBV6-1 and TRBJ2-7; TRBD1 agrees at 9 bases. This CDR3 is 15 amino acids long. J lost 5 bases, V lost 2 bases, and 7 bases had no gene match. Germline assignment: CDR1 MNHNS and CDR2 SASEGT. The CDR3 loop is CASSELPGTGNEQYF. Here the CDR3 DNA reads TGTGCCAGCAGTGAACTTCCTGGGACAGGGAACGAGCAGTACTTC.

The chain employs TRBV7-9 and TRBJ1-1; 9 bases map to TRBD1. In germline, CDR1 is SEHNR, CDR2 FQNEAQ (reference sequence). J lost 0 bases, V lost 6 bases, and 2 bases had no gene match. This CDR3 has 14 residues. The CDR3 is CASRRTGVNTEAFF. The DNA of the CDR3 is TGTGCCAGCAGAAGGACAGGGGTGAACACTGAAGCTTTCTTT.

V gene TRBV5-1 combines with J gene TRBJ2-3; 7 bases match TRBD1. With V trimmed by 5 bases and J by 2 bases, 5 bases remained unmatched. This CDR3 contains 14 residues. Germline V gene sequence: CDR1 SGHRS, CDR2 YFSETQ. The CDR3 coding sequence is TGCGCCAGCAGGGACAGGCCAAACACAGATACGCAGTATTTT. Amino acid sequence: CASRDRPNTDTQYF. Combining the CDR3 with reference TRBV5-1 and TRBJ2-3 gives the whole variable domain KAGVTQTPRYLIKTRGQQVTLSCSPISGHRSVSWYQQTPGQGLQFLFEYFSETQRNKGNFPGRFSGRQFSNSRSEMNVSTLELGDSALYLCASRDRPNTDTQYFGPGTRLTVL.

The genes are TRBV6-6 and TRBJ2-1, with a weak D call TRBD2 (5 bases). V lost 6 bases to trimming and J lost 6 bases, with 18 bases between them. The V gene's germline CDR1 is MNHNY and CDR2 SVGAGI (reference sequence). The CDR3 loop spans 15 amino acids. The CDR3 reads CASSMKTGSLNEQFF. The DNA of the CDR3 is TGTGCCAGCAGCATGAAAACGGGGTCCCTCAATGAGCAGTTCTTC.

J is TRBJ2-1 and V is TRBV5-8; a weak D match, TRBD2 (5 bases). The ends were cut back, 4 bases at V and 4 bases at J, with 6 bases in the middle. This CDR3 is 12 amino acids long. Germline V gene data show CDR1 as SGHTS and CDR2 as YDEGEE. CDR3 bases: TGTGCCAGCAGCCGGGGTTACAATGAGCAGTTCTTC. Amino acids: CASSRGYNEQFF.

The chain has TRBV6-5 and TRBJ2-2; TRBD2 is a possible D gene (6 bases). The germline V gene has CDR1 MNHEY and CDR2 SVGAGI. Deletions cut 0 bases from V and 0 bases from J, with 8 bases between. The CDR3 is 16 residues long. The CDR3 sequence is CASSYSPGANTGELFF. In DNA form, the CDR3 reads TGTGCCAGCAGTTACTCCCCGGGGGCGAACACCGGGGAGCTGTTTTTT.

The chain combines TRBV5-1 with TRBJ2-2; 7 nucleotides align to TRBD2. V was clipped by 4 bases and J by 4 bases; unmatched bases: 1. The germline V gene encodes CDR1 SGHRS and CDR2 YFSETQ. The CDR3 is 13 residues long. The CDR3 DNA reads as TGCGCCAGCAGCGGGGAGGGCACCGGGGAGCTGTTTTTT. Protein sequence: CASSGEGTGELFF.

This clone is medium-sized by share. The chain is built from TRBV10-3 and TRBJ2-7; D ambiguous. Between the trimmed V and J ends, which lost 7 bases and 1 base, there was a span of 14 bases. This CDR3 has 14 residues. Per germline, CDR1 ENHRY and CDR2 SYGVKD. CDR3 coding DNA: TGTGCCATCACAGAGACTCACCGGTCCTACGAGCAGTACTTC. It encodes CAITETHRSYEQYF.

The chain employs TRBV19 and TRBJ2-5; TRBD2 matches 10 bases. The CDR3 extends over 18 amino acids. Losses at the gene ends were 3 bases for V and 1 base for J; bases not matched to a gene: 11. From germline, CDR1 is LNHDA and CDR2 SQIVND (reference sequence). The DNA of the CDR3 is TGTGCCAGTAGTATGGTACTAGCGGGGCGAGGAACCCAAGAGACCCAGTACTTC. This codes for CASSMVLAGRGTQETQYF.

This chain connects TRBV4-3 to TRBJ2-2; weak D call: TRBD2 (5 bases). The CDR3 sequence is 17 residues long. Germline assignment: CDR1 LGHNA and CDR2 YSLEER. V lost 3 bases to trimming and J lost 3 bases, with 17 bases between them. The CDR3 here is CASSQWARAGDTGELFF. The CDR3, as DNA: TGCGCCAGCAGCCAGTGGGCTCGAGCCGGGGACACCGGGGAGCTGTTTTTT.

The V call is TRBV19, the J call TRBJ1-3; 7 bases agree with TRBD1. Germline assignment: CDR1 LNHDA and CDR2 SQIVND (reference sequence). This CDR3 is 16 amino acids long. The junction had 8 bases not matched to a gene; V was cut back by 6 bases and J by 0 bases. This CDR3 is CASRTTGQNSGNTIYF. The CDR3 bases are TGTGCCAGTAGGACCACGGGACAGAACTCTGGAAACACCATATATTTT.

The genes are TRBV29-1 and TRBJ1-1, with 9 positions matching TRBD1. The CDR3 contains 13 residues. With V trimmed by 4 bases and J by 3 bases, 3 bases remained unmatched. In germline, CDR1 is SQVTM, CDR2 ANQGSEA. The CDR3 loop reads CSVGTGADTEAFF. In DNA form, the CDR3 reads TGCAGCGTTGGGACAGGGGCGGACACTGAAGCTTTCTTT.

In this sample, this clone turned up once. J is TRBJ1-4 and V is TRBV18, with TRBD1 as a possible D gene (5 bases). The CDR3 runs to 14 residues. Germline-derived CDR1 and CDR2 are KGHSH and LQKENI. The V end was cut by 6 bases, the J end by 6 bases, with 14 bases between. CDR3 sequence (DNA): TGTGCCAGCTCTCCCCAGGGTCAGGATGAAAAACTGTTTTTT. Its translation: CASSPQGQDEKLFF.

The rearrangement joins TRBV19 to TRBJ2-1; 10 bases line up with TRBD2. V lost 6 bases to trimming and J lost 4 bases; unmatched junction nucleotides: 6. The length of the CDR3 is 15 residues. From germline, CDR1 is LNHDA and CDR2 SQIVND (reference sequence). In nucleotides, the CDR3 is TGTGCCAGTAGCCCGAGGACTAGCGGATACAATGAGCAGTTCTTC. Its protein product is CASSPRTSGYNEQFF. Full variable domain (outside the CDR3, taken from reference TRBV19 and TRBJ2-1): DGGITQSPKYLFRKEGQNVTLSCEQNLNHDAMYWYRQDPGQGLRLIYYSQIVNDFQKGDIAEGYSVSREKKESFPLTVTSAQKNPTAFYLCASSPRTSGYNEQFFGPGTRLTVL.

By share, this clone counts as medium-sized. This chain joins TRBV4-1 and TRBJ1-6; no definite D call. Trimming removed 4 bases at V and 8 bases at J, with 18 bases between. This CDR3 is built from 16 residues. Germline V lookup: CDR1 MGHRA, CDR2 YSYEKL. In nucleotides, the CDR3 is TGCGCCAGCAGCCCATCTATCCGGCAGGCCCATTCACCCCTCCACTTT. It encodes CASSPSIRQAHSPLHF.

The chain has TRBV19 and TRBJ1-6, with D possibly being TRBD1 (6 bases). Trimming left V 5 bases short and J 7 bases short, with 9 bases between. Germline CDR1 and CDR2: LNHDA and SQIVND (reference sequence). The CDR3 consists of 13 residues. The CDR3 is CASSVQGNSPLHF. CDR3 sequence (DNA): TGTGCCAGTAGTGTCCAGGGGAATTCACCCCTCCACTTT. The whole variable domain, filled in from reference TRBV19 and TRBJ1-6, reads DGGITQSPKYLFRKEGQNVTLSCEQNLNHDAMYWYRQDPGQGLRLIYYSQIVNDFQKGDIAEGYSVSREKKESFPLTVTSAQKNPTAFYLCASSVQGNSPLHFGNGTRLTVT.

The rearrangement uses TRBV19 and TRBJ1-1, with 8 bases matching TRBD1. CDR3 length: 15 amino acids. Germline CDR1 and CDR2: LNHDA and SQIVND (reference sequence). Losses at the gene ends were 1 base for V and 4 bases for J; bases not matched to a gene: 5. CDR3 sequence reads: CASSIVGQGATEAFF. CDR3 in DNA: TGTGCCAGTAGTATAGTCGGCCAGGGGGCCACTGAAGCTTTCTTT.

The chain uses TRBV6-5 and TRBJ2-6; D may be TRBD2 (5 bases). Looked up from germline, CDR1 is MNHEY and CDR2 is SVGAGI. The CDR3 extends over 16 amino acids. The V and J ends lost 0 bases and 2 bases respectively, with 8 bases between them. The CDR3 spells CASSYSGETGANVLTF. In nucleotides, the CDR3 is TGTGCCAGCAGTTACTCTGGGGAGACTGGGGCCAACGTCCTGACTTTC.

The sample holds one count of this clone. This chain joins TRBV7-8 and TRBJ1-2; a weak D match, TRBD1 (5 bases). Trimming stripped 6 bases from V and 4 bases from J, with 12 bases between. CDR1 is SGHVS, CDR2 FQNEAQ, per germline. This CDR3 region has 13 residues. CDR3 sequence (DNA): TGTGCCAGCAGTACCCAGGGTTCCTATGGCTACACCTTC. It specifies CASSTQGSYGYTF.

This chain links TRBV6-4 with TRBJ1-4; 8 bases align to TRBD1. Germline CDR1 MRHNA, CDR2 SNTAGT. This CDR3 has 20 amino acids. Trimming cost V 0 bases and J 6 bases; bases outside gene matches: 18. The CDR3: CASSDSTNLGEQGVHEKLFF. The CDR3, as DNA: TGTGCCAGCAGTGACTCGACGAATCTGGGGGAACAGGGGGTCCATGAAAAACTGTTTTTT.

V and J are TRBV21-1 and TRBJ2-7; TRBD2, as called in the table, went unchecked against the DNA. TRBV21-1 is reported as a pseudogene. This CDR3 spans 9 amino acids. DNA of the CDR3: TGTGCCAGCCCGAGTGAGCAGTACTTC. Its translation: CASPSEQYF.

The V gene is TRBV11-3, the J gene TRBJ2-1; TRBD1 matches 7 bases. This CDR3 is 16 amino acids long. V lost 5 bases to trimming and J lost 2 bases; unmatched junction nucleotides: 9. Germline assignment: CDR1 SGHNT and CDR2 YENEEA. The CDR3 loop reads CASSRDRDSAYNEQFF. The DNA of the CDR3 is TGTGCCAGCAGCCGGGACCGGGACAGTGCCTACAATGAGCAGTTCTTC.